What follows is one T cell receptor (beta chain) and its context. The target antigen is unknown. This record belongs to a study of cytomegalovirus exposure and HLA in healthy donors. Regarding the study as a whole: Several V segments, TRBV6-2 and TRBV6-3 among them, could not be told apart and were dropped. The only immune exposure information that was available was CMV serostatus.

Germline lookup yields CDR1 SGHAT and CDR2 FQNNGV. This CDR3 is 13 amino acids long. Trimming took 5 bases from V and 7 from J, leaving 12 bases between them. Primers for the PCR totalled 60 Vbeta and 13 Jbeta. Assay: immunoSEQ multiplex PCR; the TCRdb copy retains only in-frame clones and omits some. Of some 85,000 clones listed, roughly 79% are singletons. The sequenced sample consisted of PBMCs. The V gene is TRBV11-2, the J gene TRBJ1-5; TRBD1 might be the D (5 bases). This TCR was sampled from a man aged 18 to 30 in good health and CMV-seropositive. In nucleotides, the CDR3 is TGTGCCAGCAGCCCCCCCGGGGGGCAGCCCCAGCATTTT. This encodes CASSPPGGQPQHF.